This entry features one T cell receptor (beta chain) sequence. This receptor's antigen is unknown. No qualities accompany the bases; no much larger clone lies one base away. The sample is drawn from a study of identical twins listed by TCRdb under 2016. A note on the overall study: The study deep-sequenced TCR alpha and beta repertoires from monozygotic twins, unrelated adults of various ages and cord blood to test whether fetal clonotypes persist. To rule out contamination, the twin experiments were replicated at different times with different library preparation protocols.

The study at large found these results: Excess twin sharing in beta out-of-frame sequences was weaker because fewer shared sequences lowered the signal-to-noise ratio. Because the same donors could not be followed over many years, the conclusions relied on cross-sectional statistical analysis. Zero-insertion analyses could be partly confounded by invariant T cells such as MAIT and iNKT, though diverse VJ usage argued against such confounding for most clonotypes. In monozygotic twins, recombination models systematically underestimated out-of-frame TCR alpha sharing, but the models matched the sharing seen between unrelated individuals. Fewer insertions were carried by abundant cord blood beta clonotypes; a weaker similar trend was observed in young adult naive repertoires, while no such trend was observed in memory repertoires. Compared with coincidental sharing between unrelated individuals, an excess of low generation-probability sequences was observed among out-of-frame TCR alpha sequences shared between twins.

Only healthy Caucasian donors were included. The twin cohort comprised three pairs of female monozygotic twins, all aged roughly 18 to 30 years. Positive isolation kits from Invitrogen were used to isolate CD4+ and CD8+ T cell populations. The germline V end is reduced by 2 bases and the J end by 4 bases; junction bases left unmatched: 1. Reading from cysteine to phenylalanine, the CDR3 counts 14 amino acids. Only the CDR3 region is kept as DNA, spanning 42 bases read in frame from base 1. As encoded in the germline V gene, CDR1 is KGHSH while CDR2 is LQKENI. Library method: 5' RACE. For sequencing, an Illumina HiSeq 2000 was employed. A universal primer binding site was added through template switching, and the final cDNA carried a unique molecular identifier so that TCR cDNA molecules could be counted accurately. Specific primers in the conserved constant-segment region were used to synthesize first-strand cDNA for the TCR alpha and beta chains. To control for contamination, every cDNA library carried two barcodes: a SMART-Mk sample barcode plus Illumina barcodes. TruSeq adapter sequences, together with Illumina sample barcodes, were added in two successive PCR steps. Sequencing of the TCR alpha and beta cDNA libraries was done on the Illumina HiSeq platform using custom primers. The study's processing was this. Unique molecular identifiers were extracted from raw reads with MiGEC, and CDR3 positions were determined with MiXCR. For each individual, recombination models were inferred using an EM algorithm with the repgenHMM and IGoR tools. The tcR package in R was used for shared clonotype analysis, with sharing normalized by the product of cloneset sizes. To study raw recombination free of thymic and clonal selection effects, out-of-frame nonproductive sequences were analyzed. TCRdb trimmed public reads at Q25 via fastp, called clones via MiXCR and kept in-frame beta chains. CDR3 protein sequences are deduplicated, and each keeps its most common genes and DNA. For this entry, the V and J calls and clone size follow TCRdb and not the study's own pipeline. Across this sample there are approximately 210,000 distinct CDR3 sequences, with roughly 15% seen only once. The ten largest clonotypes hold 35% to 50% of the sample.

This sample also appeared in a second study, on T cells expressing NK-cell markers. As the second paper documents: Fewer than ten donors provided sorted CD3+CD56+NKG2C+, CD3+CD56+NKG2C- and CD3+CD56-NKG2C+ T-cell subsets, whose TCR beta-chain repertoires were profiled. Among the eight sequenced donors, only one was HCMV-seronegative, while the other seven were HCMV-seropositive. To restrict sorting to alphabetaTCR-expressing T cells, an anti-gammadeltaTCR antibody was added in several experiments. In about 6 donors, the dominant CD3+CD56+NKG2C+ clonotypes were found to rank among the top 10 CD8+ clonotypes and to make up 1.0-7.0% of CD8+ T cells. Those dominant clonotypes were again the most abundant among CD3+CD56-NKG2C+ cells in a handful of donors, at about 28.3-65%. Whether the expanded NKG2C-expressing T cell clones were specific for HCMV antigens was left unclear. All eight donors whose samples were sequenced were randomly selected healthy volunteers, three of them men and five women. A commercial ELISA kit detecting HCMV-specific IgG in serum was used to determine HCMV serostatus. Reads were demultiplexed and grouped by UMI with MIGEC, and clonotypes were assembled and quantified with MiTCR. To remove erroneous sequences, TCR cDNA sequences were retained only when supported by two or more reads. The tcR package was used for downstream repertoire analysis, and clonotypes were matched between fractions using CDR3 nucleotide sequence together with V segment. VDJmatch was used to annotate antigen specificity against VDJdb, with one amino acid substitution in CDR3 permitted.

The chain employs TRBV18 and TRBJ1-4; TRBD1 aligns with 7 central bases. The clonotype originates from a woman between 18 and 29 years old in good health. The sequenced sample was CD8+ T cells sorted from blood. The CDR3 protein: CASSPRGLNEKLFF. The DNA reads TGTGCCAGCTCACCAAGGGGGCTTAATGAAAAACTGTTTTTT.